This is a list of T cell receptor beta chains from one sample in a study of T cells in narcolepsy. Profiling relied on immunoSEQ multiplex PCR, and the TCRdb table lists in-frame clones only, not all of them. The table includes around 25,000 clones, around nine tenths detected once. The sequencing input was CD45RA- memory CD4+ T cells from PBMCs. The receptors derive from a human donor with narcolepsy. Both conserved end residues are part of each CDR3. The order of the fields is CDR3 protein, CDR3 DNA, D gene, J gene, clone size, V gene. A D gene is named only where the DNA matches it firmly. Size tells how often a clone was seen (once, few, many) or the class of an expanded clone, and some rows leave it out.

CDR3: CASSPPGAGGPIADTQYF
DNA: TGTGCCAGCAGCCCCCCGGGAGCGGGGGGGCCGATTGCAGATACGCAGTATTTT
D: TRBD2
J: TRBJ2-3
size: -
V: TRBV5-4

CDR3: CASSLLGGDYGYTF
DNA: TGCGCCAGCAGCTTGCTCGGGGGCGACTATGGCTACACCTTC
D: -
J: TRBJ1-2
size: -
V: TRBV5-1

CDR3: CASSPVGQGAEQYF
DNA: TGTGCCAGCTCACCAGTGGGACAGGGGGCCGAGCAGTACTTC
D: TRBD1
J: TRBJ2-7
size: -
V: TRBV18

CDR3: CASSSLGGGETQYF
DNA: TGTGCCAGCAGCTCCCTAGGGGGGGGAGAGACCCAGTACTTC
D: -
J: TRBJ2-5
size: -
V: TRBV13

CDR3: CASSPPGQGRDTQYF
DNA: TGTGCCAGCTCACCACCGGGACAGGGACGAGATACGCAGTATTTT
D: TRBD1
J: TRBJ2-3
size: -
V: TRBV18

CDR3: CASSFIGLAGGRTGELFF
DNA: TGCGCCAGCAGCTTCATCGGGCTAGCGGGGGGCAGGACCGGGGAGCTGTTTTTT
D: TRBD2
J: TRBJ2-2
size: -
V: TRBV5-1

CDR3: CASSLASGSTDTQYF
DNA: TGTGCCAGCAGCTTAGCTAGCGGCAGCACAGATACGCAGTATTTT
D: TRBD2
J: TRBJ2-3
size: -
V: TRBV11-3

CDR3: CASSVQPNTEAFF
DNA: TGTGCCAGCAGCGTTCAGCCGAACACTGAAGCTTTCTTT
D: -
J: TRBJ1-1
size: -
V: TRBV9

CDR3: CASGGPGTQYF
DNA: TGCGCCAGCGGGGGACCGGGTACGCAGTATTTT
D: -
J: TRBJ2-3
size: -
V: TRBV10-1

CDR3: CASSQVANSPLHF
DNA: TGTGCCAGCAGCCAAGTGGCGAATTCACCCCTCCACTTT
D: -
J: TRBJ1-6
size: -
V: TRBV4-2

CDR3: CASSRRQIANTGELFF
DNA: TGCGCCAGCAGTCGGAGACAGATCGCGAACACCGGGGAGCTGTTTTTT
D: -
J: TRBJ2-2
size: once
V: TRBV5-1

CDR3: CASSPGLQTWELFF
DNA: TGTGCCAGCTCACCAGGGTTGCAGACCTGGGAGCTGTTTTTT
D: -
J: TRBJ2-2
size: -
V: TRBV18

CDR3: CASSSDPGVGEQFF
DNA: TGTGCCAGCAGCTCGGACCCAGGGGTGGGTGAGCAGTTCTTC
D: -
J: TRBJ2-1
size: -
V: TRBV11-2

CDR3: CASSSTRDSFFF
DNA: TGTGCCAGCAGCTCTACCCGGGACAGTTTTTTCTTC
D: TRBD1
J: TRBJ2-1
size: -
V: TRBV11-2

CDR3: CASSDVGTEAFF
DNA: TGTGCCAGCAGTGATGTGGGCACTGAAGCTTTCTTT
D: -
J: TRBJ1-1
size: -
V: TRBV2

CDR3: CASSQGGGRLAGGSSYNEQFF
DNA: TGCGCCAGCAGCCAGGGCGGGGGGCGACTAGCGGGGGGATCCTCCTACAATGAGCAGTTCTTC
D: TRBD2
J: TRBJ2-1
size: few
V: TRBV4-1

CDR3: CASSPRGFGETQYF
DNA: TGCGCCAGCAGCCCCAGGGGGTTTGGAGAGACCCAGTACTTC
D: TRBD1
J: TRBJ2-5
size: -
V: TRBV5-1

CDR3: CSGGGTANEKLFF
DNA: TGCAGCGGGGGAGGGACAGCTAATGAAAAACTGTTTTTT
D: TRBD1
J: TRBJ1-4
size: -
V: TRBV29-1

CDR3: CASSPGWTQPQHF
DNA: TGTGCCAGCTCACCAGGGTGGACTCAGCCCCAGCATTTT
D: -
J: TRBJ1-5
size: -
V: TRBV18

CDR3: CASSEVWTASYEQYF
DNA: TGTGCCAGCAGTGAAGTCTGGACAGCATCCTACGAGCAGTACTTC
D: -
J: TRBJ2-7
size: few
V: TRBV6-1

CDR3: CASRGQGRNSPLHF
DNA: TGTGCCAGCAGGGGGCAAGGCAGAAATTCACCCCTCCACTTT
D: -
J: TRBJ1-6
size: -
V: TRBV14

CDR3: CASSEPTPTLVAFF
DNA: TGTGCCAGCAGTGAACCGACACCCACCCTGGTAGCTTTCTTT
D: -
J: TRBJ1-1
size: -
V: TRBV6-1

CDR3: CSVESEAYNEQLF
DNA: TGCAGCGTTGAATCGGAAGCCTACAATGAGCAGCTCTTC
D: -
J: TRBJ2-1
size: once
V: TRBV29-1

CDR3: CASSLEALETQYF
DNA: TGTGCCAGCAGTTTAGAGGCGCTAGAGACCCAGTACTTC
D: -
J: TRBJ2-5
size: -
V: TRBV27

CDR3: CASSEGGRRGELFF
DNA: TGCGCCAGCAGTGAGGGTGGTCGGCGCGGGGAGCTGTTTTTT
D: -
J: TRBJ2-2
size: -
V: TRBV10-1

CDR3: CATEVGDTQYF
DNA: TGTGCCACCGAGGTGGGGGATACGCAGTATTTT
D: -
J: TRBJ2-3
size: -
V: TRBV19

CDR3: CASSPKQGLKGNSPLHF
DNA: TGTGCCAGCAGCCCGAAACAGGGGTTGAAGGGTAATTCACCCCTCCACTTT
D: TRBD1
J: TRBJ1-6
size: few
V: TRBV7-9

CDR3: CASSPGAEGNEQFF
DNA: TGTGCCAGCAGCCCCGGAGCGGAAGGCAATGAGCAGTTCTTC
D: -
J: TRBJ2-1
size: -
V: TRBV7-8

CDR3: CASSLGLAAQGTQYF
DNA: TGTGCCAGCAGCTTGGGACTAGCGGCTCAGGGTACGCAGTATTTT
D: TRBD2
J: TRBJ2-3
size: -
V: TRBV11-2

CDR3: CASSPETGMRIQYF
DNA: TGTGCCAGTAGTCCCGAGACAGGGATGAGAATTCAGTACTTC
D: TRBD1
J: TRBJ2-4
size: -
V: TRBV19

CDR3: CASSQDRNTEAFF
DNA: TGTGCCAGCAGCCAAGACAGGAACACTGAAGCTTTCTTT
D: -
J: TRBJ1-1
size: -
V: TRBV14

CDR3: CASNRRRGPGDTQYF
DNA: TGTGCCAGCAACCGCCGGAGGGGGCCGGGAGATACGCAGTATTTT
D: -
J: TRBJ2-3
size: -
V: TRBV27

CDR3: CASSLQGWELFF
DNA: TGTGCCAGCAGCTTACAGGGGTGGGAGCTGTTTTTT
D: -
J: TRBJ2-2
size: -
V: TRBV7-9

CDR3: CASSPGAGGTQYF
DNA: TGTGCCAGCAGCCCCGGGGCTGGCGGGACCCAGTACTTC
D: -
J: TRBJ2-5
size: -
V: TRBV6-5

CDR3: CASTSQGALGWTEAFF
DNA: TGTGCCAGCACTTCTCAGGGGGCGCTGGGGTGGACTGAAGCTTTCTTT
D: TRBD1
J: TRBJ1-1
size: once
V: TRBV27

CDR3: CASSPEGPGYYGYTF
DNA: TGTGCCAGCAGCCCGGAAGGTCCAGGTTACTATGGCTACACCTTC
D: -
J: TRBJ1-2
size: -
V: TRBV5-4

CDR3: CASRPGGTGTSGANVLTF
DNA: TGTGCCAGCAGACCCGGGGGAACAGGGACCTCTGGGGCCAACGTCCTGACTTTC
D: -
J: TRBJ2-6
size: -
V: TRBV11-1

CDR3: CASSPTGAGGGGYTF
DNA: TGTGCCAGCAGTCCCACTGGGGCAGGTGGGGGGGGCTACACCTTC
D: -
J: TRBJ1-2
size: once
V: TRBV7-8

CDR3: CASSPEGGLTNYGYTF
DNA: TGTGCCAGCAGCCCAGAAGGGGGACTCACTAACTATGGCTACACCTTC
D: -
J: TRBJ1-2
size: -
V: TRBV7-8

CDR3: CASTRATGGEKLFF
DNA: TGTGCCAGCACCCGGGCCACAGGAGGCGAAAAACTGTTTTTT
D: -
J: TRBJ1-4
size: -
V: TRBV2

CDR3: CASSPGQGSYNEQFF
DNA: TGTGCCAGCAGCCCGGGACAGGGGTCCTACAATGAGCAGTTCTTC
D: TRBD1
J: TRBJ2-1
size: -
V: TRBV11-3

CDR3: CASRSPGQGAYGYTF
DNA: TGTGCCAGCAGAAGTCCGGGACAGGGGGCCTATGGCTACACCTTC
D: TRBD1
J: TRBJ1-2
size: -
V: TRBV28

CDR3: CASSQALDIEYTF
DNA: TGTGCCAGCAGCCAAGCCCTGGACATCGAGTACACCTTC
D: -
J: TRBJ1-2
size: once
V: TRBV4-2

CDR3: CASSLGLGGSPYYGYTF
DNA: TGTGCCAGCAGTTTAGGACTTGGCGGATCCCCCTACTATGGCTACACCTTC
D: -
J: TRBJ1-2
size: -
V: TRBV28